The clone carrying this T cell receptor beta chain has only a few counts. Its matching antigen is unknown. The source of the sample is a study of cytomegalovirus exposure and HLA in healthy donors. Study details: Researchers previously reported finding more than 100 million unique TCR beta sequences from 150 million to 200 million T cells.

Trimming shortened V by 0 bases and J by 2 bases, and 17 bases separated the two germline ends. The CDR3 covers 17 residues. Germline V CDR1 and CDR2: MNHNS, SASEGT. Both 60 Vbeta primers and 13 Jbeta primers went into the PCR. Assay used: immunoSEQ multiplex PCR; TCRdb lists only in-frame clones, some missing. This sample has about 150,000 clones, with approximately 70% found just once. Study-level findings and limits: The records held CMV serostatus as the only immune exposure information. A later analysis appeared to link common viral pathogens to several of the most significant clusters.

This TCR was recovered from a woman aged 60-75 years in good health and CMV-seropositive. The sequenced sample consisted of PBMCs. This chain connects TRBV6-1 to TRBJ2-7; tentative D call: TRBD1 (6 bases). The CDR3 DNA is TGTGCCAGCAGTGAAGCGGTCGGGCAGGGGAATCCCTACGAGCAGTACTTC. It translates to CASSEAVGQGNPYEQYF.